Shown below are 3 T cell receptor beta chains from a single sample sequenced in a study of shared clonotypes between healthy human individuals. The repertoire was sequenced with immunoSEQ multiplex PCR; TCRdb's copy has only in-frame clones and lacks some. The sample holds around 700,000 clones, 55% to 75% seen once. Sequencing was carried out using memory CD4+ T cells sorted from blood. Stated subset: CD45RA-negative fraction. The receptors here all came from a woman in her 30s in good health.

The V and J genes are TRBV6-6 and TRBJ2-5; D not certain. This CDR3 is 15 amino acids long. The germline CDR1 and CDR2 sequences are MNHNY and SVGAGI (reference sequence). V lost 6 bases and J 2 bases, leaving 16 bases between the germline ends. The CDR3, as DNA: TGTGCCAGCAGCGCGATTGGTAGCCGGCAAGAGACCCAGTACTTC. Translating gives CASSAIGSRQETQYF.

The chain is built from TRBV4-1 and TRBJ2-7; TRBD1 matches 9 bases. This CDR3 spans 15 amino acids. The germline V gene has CDR1 MGHRA and CDR2 YSYEKL. Unmatched junction bases numbered 15, after V lost 10 bases and J lost 5 bases. CDR3: CATAPLTGGTDEQYF. In DNA, the CDR3 is TGCGCCACCGCCCCCCTCACAGGGGGCACAGACGAGCAGTACTTC.

The gene calls are TRBV27 and TRBJ1-1; the D is unclear. CDR1 and CDR2 (germline): MNHEY, SMNVEV (reference sequence). CDR3 length: 12 residues. V dropped 6 bases and J dropped 6 bases, with 11 bases sitting between them. This chain's CDR3 is CASRKDKAEAFF. The CDR3, as DNA: TGTGCCAGCAGGAAAGATAAGGCTGAAGCTTTCTTT.